These 10 T cell receptor beta chains were sequenced from one sample in a study of blood T cell repertoires in COVID-19. The assay was immunoSEQ multiplex PCR, and TCRdb's table has in-frame clones only and misses some. The sample lists around 140,000 clones, about 90% occurring once. The sequenced material came from peripheral blood. The receptors were sampled from a man between 50 and 59 years old who had recovered from COVID-19.

The CDR3 bases are TGTGCCAGCACCAGTGAGGGACAGGGATACACAGATACGCAGTATTTT. This encodes CASTSEGQGYTDTQYF. The J gene is TRBJ2-3, the V gene TRBV2; TRBD1 aligns across 9 bases. V lost 7 bases and J lost 2; bases outside the gene matches: 10. This CDR3 has 16 amino acids. Germline CDR1 is SNHLY and CDR2 is FYNNEI.

V gene TRBV7-2 combines with J gene TRBJ2-3, with D possibly being TRBD2 (6 bases). In germline, CDR1 is SGHTA, CDR2 FQGNSA. V was shortened by 4 bases and J by 2 bases, with 16 bases between the two germline ends. This CDR3 is 16 amino acids long. The CDR3 reads CASSSRASGLTDTQYF. In DNA, the CDR3 is TGTGCCAGCAGCTCTAGAGCGAGCGGGCTCACAGATACGCAGTATTTT. Full variable domain (missing parts from reference TRBV7-2 and TRBJ2-3): GAGVSQSPSNKVTEKGKDVELRCDPISGHTALYWYRQSLGQGLEFLIYFQGNSAPDKSGLPSDRFSAERTGGSVSTLTIQRTQQEDSAVYLCASSSRASGLTDTQYFGPGTRLTVL.

V usage is TRBV18 and J usage is TRBJ2-7; D possibly corresponds to TRBD2 (6 bases). Per the germline V gene, CDR1 is KGHSH and CDR2 is LQKENI. Trimming stripped 6 bases from V and 2 bases from J, with 23 bases between. This CDR3 spans 17 amino acids. CDR3 nucleotides: TGTGCCAGCTCCCACGAAAGGCGGGGCCCTCAGGCCTACGAGCAGTACTTC. Amino acids: CASSHERRGPQAYEQYF.

Concerning this clone: Other DNA sequences of this sample code for an identical CDR3. The chain is built from TRBV5-1 and TRBJ1-1, with D perhaps TRBD1 (5 bases). V lost 0 bases to trimming and J lost 0 bases, with 9 bases between them. The CDR3 consists of 15 residues. Germline CDR1 and CDR2: SGHRS and YFSETQ. CDR3 DNA: TGCGCCAGCAGCTTGGCCCAGGGTTTGAACACTGAAGCTTTCTTT. This sequence encodes CASSLAQGLNTEAFF.

This rearrangement joins TRBV7-9 to TRBJ2-7; D perhaps matches TRBD2 (7 bases). The CDR3 has 18 amino acids. Per germline, CDR1 SEHNR and CDR2 FQNEAQ (reference sequence). Trimming pared 0 bases from V and 7 bases from J, leaving 25 bases between. CDR3 protein: CASSLAYLGGGGSPEQYF. CDR3 DNA sequence: TGTGCCAGCAGCTTAGCGTATTTAGGAGGGGGAGGGTCTCCGGAGCAGTACTTC.

The genes are TRBV6-5 and TRBJ1-1; D not resolved. The CDR3 has 12 residues. V dropped 4 bases and J dropped 4 bases, with 7 bases sitting between them. Germline V CDR1 and CDR2: MNHEY, SVGAGI. CDR3 nucleotides: TGTGCCAGCAGTTTTGGGAGCACTGAAGCTTTCTTT. This gives the protein CASSFGSTEAFF.

The chain combines TRBV27 with TRBJ2-3, with TRBD2 matching over 9 bases. Trimming removed 3 bases from V and 4 bases from J; junction bases left unmatched: 5. Germline-derived CDR1 and CDR2 are MNHEY and SMNVEV (reference sequence). The CDR3 is 15 amino acids. The CDR3 here is CASSFLAGAADTQYF. CDR3 coding DNA: TGTGCCAGCAGTTTCTTAGCGGGGGCGGCAGATACGCAGTATTTT.

This clone was detected only once. The rearrangement uses TRBV27 and TRBJ2-7; D is ambiguous. The germline V and J ends were trimmed by 4 bases and 6 bases, with 16 bases remaining between them. Germline loops: CDR1 MNHEY, CDR2 SMNVEV (reference sequence). The CDR3 loop spans 14 amino acids. Here the CDR3 reads CASSSQVPPIEQYF. In DNA, the CDR3 is TGTGCCAGCAGTTCCCAGGTCCCCCCTATCGAGCAGTACTTC.

The rearrangement uses TRBV18 and TRBJ2-3; 8 bases align to TRBD1. Germline lookup yields CDR1 KGHSH and CDR2 LQKENI. The CDR3 sequence is 13 residues long. The V gene end was trimmed by 5 bases and the J gene end by 6 bases; junction bases not matched to a gene: 4. CDR3 residues: CASSLDRVDTQYF. The CDR3 DNA reads as TGTGCCAGCTCATTGGACAGGGTTGATACGCAGTATTTT.

This sequence joins TRBV6-5 and TRBJ2-5; D might be TRBD1 (5 bases). CDR3 length: 14 amino acids. Trimming took off 0 bases at V and 4 bases at J, with 9 bases between the two ends. Germline values: CDR1 MNHEY, CDR2 SVGAGI. CDR3 coding DNA: TGTGCCAGCAGTTACTCTAGGGGCGGAGAGACCCAGTACTTC. Translated, it gives CASSYSRGGETQYF.